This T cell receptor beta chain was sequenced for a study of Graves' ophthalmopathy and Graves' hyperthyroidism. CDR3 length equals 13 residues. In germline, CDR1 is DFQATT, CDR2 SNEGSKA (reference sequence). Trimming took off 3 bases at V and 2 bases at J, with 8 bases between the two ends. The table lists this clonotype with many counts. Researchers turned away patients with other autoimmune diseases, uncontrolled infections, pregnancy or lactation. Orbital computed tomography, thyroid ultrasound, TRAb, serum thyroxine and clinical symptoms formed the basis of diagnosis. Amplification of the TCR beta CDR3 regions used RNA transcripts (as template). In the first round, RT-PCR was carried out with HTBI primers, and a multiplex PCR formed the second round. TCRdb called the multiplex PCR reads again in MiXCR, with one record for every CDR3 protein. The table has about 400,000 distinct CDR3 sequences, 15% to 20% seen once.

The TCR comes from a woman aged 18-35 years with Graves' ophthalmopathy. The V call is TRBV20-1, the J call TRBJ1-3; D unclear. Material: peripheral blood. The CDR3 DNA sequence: TGCAGTGCTAGGAAGACAACTGGAAACACCATATATTTT. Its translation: CSARKTTGNTIYF.